This TCR beta chain is drawn from a study of T cell responses to AZD1222 COVID-19 vaccine. The data were produced by immunoSEQ multiplex PCR, yet TCRdb's version contains in-frame clones alone and is incomplete. Among 150,000 to 200,000 clones listed, around nine tenths were seen once. This clone occurred a few times. Its specificity is unknown. Germline loops: CDR1 SEHNR, CDR2 FQNEAQ (reference sequence). The CDR3 extends over 18 amino acids. With V trimmed by 5 bases and J by 5 bases, 17 bases remained unmatched. General study results and limits: Mapped onto spike, vaccine-associated CD4 TCRs spanned it and were dominant at 160-218 and 743-854. Spike-specific TCR breadth and depth went up after people got two AZD1222 doses. Nearly half of the spike-specific TCRs reportedly recognize variant regions that carry no mutations.

The chain uses TRBV7-9 and TRBJ2-2; 7 nucleotides agree with TRBD1. The material sequenced was peripheral blood, taken on day 0 of AZD1222 vaccination. The receptor comes from an adult in good health. The DNA of the CDR3 is TGTGCCAGCAGCCCAAGAGGGGGCAATACGCCCCGAACCGGGGAGCTGTTTTTT. As protein: CASSPRGGNTPRTGELFF.